This TCR beta chain was captured in a study of beta chain features in type 1 diabetes. The CDR3 has 11 residues. V was pared by 4 bases and J by 10 bases, with 8 bases between. Germline assignment: CDR1 SGHAT and CDR2 FQNNGV. This clone was observed a handful of times. The antigen is undetermined. Expressed TCRB transcripts got sequenced, as all isolated RNA was reverse transcribed. Clones were sequenced by immunoSEQ multiplex PCR, and TCRdb holds only the in-frame ones, with some missing. The sample contains hundreds of thousands of clones, about 14% of which appear only once. One heparinised draw, averaging roughly 0.12 L, was taken per donor. Sorting of CD4+ naive, central memory, regulatory and stem cell-like memory cells was performed via CD45RO/CCR7/CD25/CD127/CD95/CD27. Study results and limitations: Comparison showed that naive, central memory and Treg TCRB repertoires appeared more similar among patients than among healthy donors. An over-representation of cells with high TCR expression could result from cDNA sequencing.

This chain joins TRBV11-2 and TRBJ2-1, with D uncertain. Material: naive CD4+ T cells from blood. The clonotype comes from a young man in good health. The CDR3 protein is CASSSFGEQFF. The CDR3 DNA sequence: TGTGCCAGCAGCTCCTTTGGCGAGCAGTTCTTC. Combining the CDR3 with reference TRBV11-2 and TRBJ2-1 gives the whole variable domain EAGVAQSPRYKIIEKRQSVAFWCNPISGHATLYWYQQILGQGPKLLIQFQNNGVVDDSQLPKDRFSAERLKGVDSTLKIQPAKLEDSAVYLCASSSFGEQFFGPGTRLTVL.